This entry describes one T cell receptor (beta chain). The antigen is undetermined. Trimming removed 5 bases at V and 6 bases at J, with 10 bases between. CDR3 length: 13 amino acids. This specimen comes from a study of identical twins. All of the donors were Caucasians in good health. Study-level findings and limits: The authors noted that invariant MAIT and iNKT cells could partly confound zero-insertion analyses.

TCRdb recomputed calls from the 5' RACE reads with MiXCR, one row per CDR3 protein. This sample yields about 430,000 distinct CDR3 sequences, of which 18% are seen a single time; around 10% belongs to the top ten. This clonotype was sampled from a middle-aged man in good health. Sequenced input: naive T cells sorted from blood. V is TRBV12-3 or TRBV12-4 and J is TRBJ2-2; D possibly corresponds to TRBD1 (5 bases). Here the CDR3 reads CASSVLGAGELFF. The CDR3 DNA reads TGTGCCAGCAGTGTATTAGGGGCCGGGGAGCTGTTTTTT.